This is a list of T cell receptor beta chains from one sample in a study of T-cell reconstitution after alpha-beta-depleted transplantation in children. A single record per CDR3 protein comes from TCRdb applying MiXCR to the PCR reads. This table holds 150,000 to 250,000 distinct CDR3 sequences, about 14% found once. The sample here was PBMCs from the stem cell graft donor, taken from the stem cell graft. Receptors were obtained from a human donor who donated a stem cell graft to a child with acute lymphoblastic leukemia. Both conserved end residues are part of each CDR3. The D gene is left open where the match is weak. Not every row has a clone size; where given, it reads once, few, many or a size class.

abundance	j_gene	v_gene	d_gene	CDR3aa	CDR3nt
many	TRBJ2-1	TRBV20-1	NA	CSASGGYGYYNEQFF	TGCAGTGCTAGTGGAGGGTACGGCTACTACAATGAGCAGTTCTTC
many	TRBJ2-4	TRBV29-1	NA	CSVEDRVRQNIQYF	TGCAGCGTTGAAGACAGGGTTCGCCAAAACATTCAGTACTTC
NA	TRBJ2-5	TRBV27	NA	CASSPYPRDLTRETQYF	TGTGCCAGCAGTCCCTACCCACGGGACTTGACTCGGGAGACCCAGTACTTC
NA	TRBJ2-7	TRBV7-2	TRBD2	CASSMTSGSFHEQYF	TGTGCCAGCAGCATGACTAGCGGATCATTTCACGAGCAGTACTTC
NA	TRBJ2-7	TRBV5-6	TRBD1	CASSLSGQGEPYEQYF	TGTGCCAGCAGCTTGTCGGGACAGGGGGAACCCTACGAGCAGTACTTC
many	TRBJ2-2	TRBV5-1	NA	CASSPSTGNTGELFF	TGCGCCAGCAGCCCTTCGACAGGGAACACCGGGGAGCTGTTTTTT
few	TRBJ2-1	TRBV5-4	TRBD2	CASSSGGDSAINEQFF	TGTGCCAGCAGCTCCGGGGGGGATAGCGCGATCAATGAGCAGTTCTTC
few	TRBJ1-2	TRBV5-1	NA	CASSLEIRANYGYTF	TGCGCCAGCAGCTTGGAGATACGGGCTAACTATGGCTACACCTTC
many	TRBJ2-6	TRBV5-1	TRBD1	CASSPQTGGAGANVLTF	TGCGCCAGCAGCCCTCAGACAGGGGGAGCTGGGGCCAACGTCCTGACTTTC
many	TRBJ2-5	TRBV7-9	NA	CASSFSLELARETQYF	TGTGCCAGCAGCTTCTCACTCGAACTCGCCCGAGAGACCCAGTACTTC
many	TRBJ1-3	TRBV5-5	NA	CASSFAVPGNTIYF	TGTGCCAGCAGCTTTGCAGTACCTGGAAACACCATATATTTT
many	TRBJ2-3	TRBV7-8	NA	CASSSRTDTQYF	TGTGCCAGCAGCTCCCGCACAGATACGCAGTATTTT
many	TRBJ2-1	TRBV6-5	TRBD2	CASSYLVAGASYNEQFF	TGTGCCAGCAGTTACTTGGTAGCGGGAGCCTCCTACAATGAGCAGTTCTTC
many	TRBJ2-7	TRBV7-9	NA	CASTRLDEQYF	TGTGCCAGCACTAGACTGGACGAGCAGTACTTC
many	TRBJ2-3	TRBV20-1	NA	CSARDLTGVSDTQYF	TGCAGTGCTAGAGACTTGACAGGCGTTTCAGATACGCAGTATTTT
many	TRBJ1-1	TRBV12-3/TRBV12-4	TRBD1	CASMVGTGYSPNTEAFF	TGTGCCAGCATGGTAGGGACAGGGTATAGTCCCAACACTGAAGCTTTCTTT
few	TRBJ2-1	TRBV5-1	TRBD1	CASSLGGQEYNEQFF	TGCGCCAGCAGCTTGGGGGGACAGGAGTACAATGAGCAGTTCTTC
many	TRBJ2-1	TRBV28	TRBD2	CASSDWREGQFF	TGTGCCAGCAGCGATTGGAGGGAGGGGCAGTTCTTC
NA	TRBJ2-3	TRBV10-3	TRBD2	CAISEEAGGPDTQYF	TGTGCCATCAGTGAGGAAGCGGGAGGGCCGGATACGCAGTATTTT
many	TRBJ1-2	TRBV6-1	TRBD1	CASSAVQGASGYTF	TGTGCCAGCAGTGCGGTACAGGGGGCGAGCGGCTACACCTTC
few	TRBJ2-1	TRBV12-3/TRBV12-4	NA	CASSLVERGEQFF	TGTGCCAGCAGTTTGGTGGAGAGGGGTGAGCAGTTCTTC
many	TRBJ2-3	TRBV13	NA	CASSRRSGTDTQYF	TGTGCCAGCAGCAGGAGATCGGGCACAGATACGCAGTATTTT
many	TRBJ2-3	TRBV5-1	TRBD1	CASSLGDRSTDTQYF	TGCGCCAGCAGCTTGGGGGACAGGTCCACAGATACGCAGTATTTT
many	TRBJ2-1	TRBV27	NA	CATYRLGLNEQFF	TGTGCCACCTACCGATTGGGCTTAAATGAGCAGTTCTTC
few	TRBJ2-7	TRBV12-3/TRBV12-4	TRBD2	CASSRTLGTSGTKSSYEQYF	TGTGCCAGCAGCCGTACCTTAGGGACTAGCGGGACTAAGAGCTCCTACGAGCAGTACTTC
many	TRBJ2-3	TRBV12-3/TRBV12-4	TRBD2	CASSEGLAGAGDTQYF	TGTGCCAGCAGTGAGGGACTAGCGGGGGCTGGGGATACGCAGTATTTT
NA	TRBJ1-5	TRBV30	NA	CAWSTNSNQPQHF	TGTGCCTGGAGTACGAATAGCAATCAGCCCCAGCATTTT
many	TRBJ2-5	TRBV5-1	NA	CASSLGLQETQYF	TGCGCCAGCAGCTTGGGACTCCAAGAGACCCAGTACTTC
few	TRBJ1-4	TRBV4-1	TRBD1	CASSRIDREVLKLFF	TGCGCCAGCAGCCGAATAGACAGGGAGGTTTTGAAACTGTTTTTT
NA	TRBJ2-3	TRBV5-1	TRBD2	CASSRLAEGSTDTQYF	TGCGCCAGCAGCCGACTAGCCGAGGGTAGTACAGATACGCAGTATTTT
many	TRBJ1-6	TRBV12-3/TRBV12-4	NA	CASSPTTGLPYNSPLHF	TGTGCCAGCAGTCCAACCACAGGGTTGCCCTATAATTCACCCCTCCACTTT
many	TRBJ1-2	TRBV28	TRBD1	CASSSRTGYGYTF	TGTGCCAGCAGTTCCCGGACAGGCTATGGCTACACCTTC
many	TRBJ1-2	TRBV15	TRBD1	CATSRAQQGAESYGYTF	TGTGCCACCAGCAGAGCTCAACAGGGGGCGGAGAGCTATGGCTACACCTTC
NA	TRBJ2-1	TRBV11-3	TRBD1	CASSARTGNNEQFF	TGTGCCAGCAGCGCCCGGACAGGGAACAATGAGCAGTTCTTC
many	TRBJ2-7	TRBV5-1	NA	CASNRDEYEQYF	TGCGCCAGCAATAGGGACGAATACGAGCAGTACTTC
many	TRBJ2-7	TRBV20-1	NA	CSAVRTDLREQYF	TGCAGTGCTGTAAGGACGGACCTACGGGAGCAGTACTTC
NA	TRBJ2-1	TRBV11-3	TRBD2	CASSPRSGKVGNEQFF	TGTGCCAGCAGCCCACGTAGCGGGAAGGTTGGAAATGAGCAGTTCTTC
NA	TRBJ2-7	TRBV30	NA	CAWSGGVDAEQYF	TGTGCCTGGAGTGGGGGGGTTGATGCCGAGCAGTACTTC
many	TRBJ2-1	TRBV6-5	NA	CASSRAGLHLYNEQFF	TGTGCCAGCAGCCGGGCAGGGCTCCACCTATACAATGAGCAGTTCTTC
many	TRBJ2-5	TRBV5-1	NA	CASSLAVAETQYF	TGCGCCAGCAGCTTGGCGGTGGCAGAGACCCAGTACTTC